This TCR beta chain was recorded in a study of vaccination and CD4 T cells after COVID-19. Study-level background: SARS-CoV-2 had been detected by nasal swab PCR in convalescent patients; several were mild, one severe. Samples taken post-COVID came a median roughly 100 days after diagnosis, ranging from 35 to 161.

This clonotype was seen a few times. Its antigen is as yet unknown. Indicated treatment: roughly 10-day PBMC culture with coronavirus spike peptide pools or control peptides (ViraFEST assay). Study results and caveats: Convalescent patients saw a median around 86% of their reactive clones show up only after vaccination.

Sequencing of DNA taken from cultured CD4+ T cells relied on the Oncomine TCR Beta short-read assay. Genomic DNA was taken out of cultured CD4+ T cells by extraction. From the PCR reads, TCRdb called clonotypes with MiXCR, one entry per CDR3 protein. Of fewer than 15,000 distinct CDR3 sequences detected, roughly 43% appear once; the ten largest clones hold almost 9.5%. The V segment lost 2 bases and the J segment 8 bases; nucleotides outside the gene matches: 8. This CDR3 spans 14 amino acids. Sequenced input: CD4+ T cells from blood, cultured in vitro. The chain carries TRBV12-3 or TRBV12-4 and TRBJ1-2; 7 bases fit TRBD1. The sequence came from a human donor who had recovered from COVID-19. CDR3 in amino acids: CASSLKGAQVGYTF. The CDR3 region has the DNA TGTGCCAGCAGTTTAAAGGGGGCCCAGGTGGGCTACACCTTC.